This paragraph reports one T cell receptor beta chain. Antigen unknown. PCR primers comprised 60 Vbeta and 13 Jbeta primers. TCRdb's copy holds only in-frame clones and misses some; the assay was immunoSEQ multiplex PCR. The data hold over 150,000 clones, with roughly 80% observed a single time. The data belong to a study of cytomegalovirus exposure and HLA in healthy donors. Overall study findings and caveats: Per published accounts, TCR beta sequences correctly predicted the HLA-A and HLA-B alleles of most subjects. Some V segments (TRBV6-2 and TRBV6-3 among them) were excluded as indistinguishable. As a later analysis revealed, the rate of TCR association differed by HLA locus, with DRB1 most and HLA-C fewest. Reported performance of the classifier showed diagnosis of cytomegalovirus status with high specificity and sensitivity.

Looked up from germline, CDR1 is MDHEN and CDR2 is SYDVKM. The CDR3 has 15 amino acids. After removal of 5 bases from V and 6 bases from J, the junction contained 7 bases not matched to a gene. The TCR comes from a woman in her 30s in good health and CMV-seronegative. The sample was PBMCs. The chain joins TRBV28 to TRBJ2-7, with 13 bases identical to TRBD2. The CDR3 here is CASSRGLAGDSEQYF. The CDR3 DNA sequence: TGTGCCAGCAGTCGTGGACTAGCGGGAGATAGCGAGCAGTACTTC.